These T cell receptor beta chains were read from a single sample in a study of blood T cell repertoires in COVID-19. The method was immunoSEQ multiplex PCR; TCRdb's version includes in-frame clones alone and lacks a portion of them. The data contain 150,000 to 200,000 clones, about 86% of them singletons. Sequenced input: peripheral blood. All receptors come from a man aged 45-65 years with active or convalescent COVID-19. Each CDR3 is given without its conserved first and last residue. The order of the fields is J gene, V gene, CDR3 protein.

>TRBJ2-2|TRBV7-3
ASSPSNGLAGTGELF
>TRBJ2-1|TRBV12-3/TRBV12-4
ASTLPGNEQF
>TRBJ2-1|TRBV2
ASQKLLAGYNEQF
>TRBJ2-7|TRBV19
ASSISPGSYEQY
>TRBJ1-2|TRBV9
ASSVDPGGPNYGYT
>TRBJ1-6|TRBV9
ASSVDTTGSPLH
>TRBJ1-5|TRBV2
ASSVATISNQPQH
>TRBJ2-7|TRBV9
ASSAYSGRGILSDEQY
>TRBJ1-5|TRBV12-5
ASGLVSGNQPQH
>TRBJ1-6|TRBV9
ASSEQTGSHSPLH
>TRBJ1-5|TRBV6-1
ASSEALAGVNNQPQH
>TRBJ2-5|TRBV7-2
ASSPRLAGLREETQY
>TRBJ1-5|TRBV2
ASSDQRGQPQH
>TRBJ1-4|TRBV7-9
ASIQDRINEKLF
>TRBJ2-3|TRBV20-1
SASAGTGGSDTQY
>TRBJ2-1|TRBV18
ASSPPGQGGNEQF
>TRBJ1-1|TRBV6-1
ASRPGGLGSEAF
>TRBJ2-1|TRBV19
ASSVQGASYNEQF
>TRBJ2-3|TRBV7-3
ASSPGGDTQY
>TRBJ2-7|TRBV9
ASSVGQGPYEQY
>TRBJ1-4|TRBV6-5
ASRLHRGVGEKLF
>TRBJ2-7|TRBV10-1
ASSESAVYEQY
>TRBJ2-1|TRBV30
AWNQAASLTYNEQF
>TRBJ2-7|TRBV30
AWSVGTGGYYEQY
>TRBJ2-6|TRBV27
ASSYRGPGANVLT
>TRBJ1-4|TRBV7-9
ASRPGESEKLF
>TRBJ1-1|TRBV7-9
ASNSMGRRTEAF
>TRBJ2-1|TRBV7-3
ASSGTGGGDEQF
>TRBJ1-1|TRBV7-6
ASSIQGAGTEAF
>TRBJ2-3|TRBV9
ASSAPRVDTQY
>TRBJ2-1|TRBV7-6
ASSLAYVTANEQF
>TRBJ2-7|TRBV7-6
ASSSDRGPYEQY
>TRBJ1-2|TRBV5-4
ASSFTGTAYGYT
>TRBJ1-4|TRBV30
AWSPSLAEKLF